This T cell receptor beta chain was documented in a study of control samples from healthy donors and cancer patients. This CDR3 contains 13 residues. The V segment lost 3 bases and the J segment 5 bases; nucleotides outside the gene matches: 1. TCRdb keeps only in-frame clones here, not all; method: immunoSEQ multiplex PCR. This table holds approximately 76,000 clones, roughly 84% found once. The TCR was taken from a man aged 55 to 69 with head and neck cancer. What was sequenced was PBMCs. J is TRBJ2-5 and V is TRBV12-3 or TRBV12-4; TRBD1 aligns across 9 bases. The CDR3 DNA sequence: TGTGCCAGCAGTTTGGGACAGGGTGAGACCCAGTACTTC. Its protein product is CASSLGQGETQYF.